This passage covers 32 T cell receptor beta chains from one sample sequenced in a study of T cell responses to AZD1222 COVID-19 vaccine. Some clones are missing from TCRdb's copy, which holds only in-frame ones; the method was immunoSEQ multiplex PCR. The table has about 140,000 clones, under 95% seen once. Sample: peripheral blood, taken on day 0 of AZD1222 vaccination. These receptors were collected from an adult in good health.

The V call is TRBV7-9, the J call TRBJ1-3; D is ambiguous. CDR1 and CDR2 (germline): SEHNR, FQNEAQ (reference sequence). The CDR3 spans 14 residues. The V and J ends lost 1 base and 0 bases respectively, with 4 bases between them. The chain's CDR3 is CASSLGTSGNTIYF. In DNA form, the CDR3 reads TGTGCCAGCAGCTTAGGGACCTCTGGAAACACCATATATTTT.

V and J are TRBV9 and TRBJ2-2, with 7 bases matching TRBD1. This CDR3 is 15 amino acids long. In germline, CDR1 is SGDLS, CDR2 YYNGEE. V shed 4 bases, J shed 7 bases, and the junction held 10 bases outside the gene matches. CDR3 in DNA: TGTGCCAGCAGCCCTTTCCAGGGGGTCGGCGGGGAGCTGTTTTTT. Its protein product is CASSPFQGVGGELFF.

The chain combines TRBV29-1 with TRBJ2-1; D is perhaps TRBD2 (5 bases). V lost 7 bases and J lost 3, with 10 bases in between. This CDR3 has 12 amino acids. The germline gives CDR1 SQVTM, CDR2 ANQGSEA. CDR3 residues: CSALGDYNEQFF. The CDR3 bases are TGCAGCGCCCTCGGGGACTACAATGAGCAGTTCTTC.

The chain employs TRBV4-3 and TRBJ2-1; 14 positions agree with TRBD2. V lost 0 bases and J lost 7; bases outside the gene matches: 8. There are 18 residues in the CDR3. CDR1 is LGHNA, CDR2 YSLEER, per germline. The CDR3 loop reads CASSQEFIWTSGRNEQFF. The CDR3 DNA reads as TGCGCCAGCAGCCAAGAATTTATATGGACTAGCGGGAGGAATGAGCAGTTCTTC.

In DNA, the CDR3 is TGCAGCGTTGGACCAGCGGGAGAGACCCAGTACTTC. The encoded protein is CSVGPAGETQYF. The chain uses TRBV29-1 and TRBJ2-5, with D perhaps TRBD2 (6 bases). Looked up from germline, CDR1 is SQVTM and CDR2 is ANQGSEA. V dropped 4 bases and J dropped 4 bases, with 10 bases sitting between them. There are 12 residues in the CDR3.

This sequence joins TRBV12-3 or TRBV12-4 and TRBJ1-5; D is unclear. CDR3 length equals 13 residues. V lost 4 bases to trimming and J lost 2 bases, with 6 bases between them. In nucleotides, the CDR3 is TGTGCCAGCAGTTGGGCAGGCAATCAGCCCCAGCATTTT. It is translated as CASSWAGNQPQHF.

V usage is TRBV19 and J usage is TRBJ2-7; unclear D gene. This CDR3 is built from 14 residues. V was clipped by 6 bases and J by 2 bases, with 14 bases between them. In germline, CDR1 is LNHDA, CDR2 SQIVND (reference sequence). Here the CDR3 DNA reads TGTGCCAGTAGCAGAGGCTTTACAACCTACGAGCAGTACTTC. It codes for CASSRGFTTYEQYF.

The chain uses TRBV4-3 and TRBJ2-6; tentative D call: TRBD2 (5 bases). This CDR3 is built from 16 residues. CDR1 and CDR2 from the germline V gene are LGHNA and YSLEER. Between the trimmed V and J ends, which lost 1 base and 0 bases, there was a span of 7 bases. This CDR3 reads CASSQVRGSGANVLTF. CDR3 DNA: TGCGCCAGCAGCCAAGTACGGGGCTCTGGGGCCAACGTCCTGACTTTC.

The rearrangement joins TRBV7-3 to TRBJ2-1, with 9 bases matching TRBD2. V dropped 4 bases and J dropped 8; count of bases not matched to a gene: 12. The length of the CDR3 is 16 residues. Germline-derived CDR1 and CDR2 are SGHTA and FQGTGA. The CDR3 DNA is TGTGCCAGCAGCTCCCCTGGACTAGCGCCTTTCGATGAGCAGTTCTTC. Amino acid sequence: CASSSPGLAPFDEQFF.

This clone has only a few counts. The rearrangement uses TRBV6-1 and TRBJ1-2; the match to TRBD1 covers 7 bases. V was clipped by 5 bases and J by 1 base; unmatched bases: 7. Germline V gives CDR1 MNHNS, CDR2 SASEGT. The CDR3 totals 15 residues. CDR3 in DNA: TGTGCCAGCAGTCCCCGGACAGGCGTTAACTATGGCTACACCTTC. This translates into CASSPRTGVNYGYTF.

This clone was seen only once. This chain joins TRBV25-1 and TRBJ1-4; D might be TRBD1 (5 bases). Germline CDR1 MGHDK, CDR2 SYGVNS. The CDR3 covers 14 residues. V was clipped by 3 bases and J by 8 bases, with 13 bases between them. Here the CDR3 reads CASSDRQGGEKLFF. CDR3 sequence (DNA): TGTGCCAGCAGTGATCGGCAGGGAGGCGAAAAACTGTTTTTT.

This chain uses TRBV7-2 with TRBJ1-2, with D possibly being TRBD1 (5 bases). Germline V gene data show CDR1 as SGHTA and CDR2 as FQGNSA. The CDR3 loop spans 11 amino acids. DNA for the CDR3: TGTGGTAGGAGGGGTAAGTATGGCTACACCTTC. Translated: CGRRGKYGYTF.

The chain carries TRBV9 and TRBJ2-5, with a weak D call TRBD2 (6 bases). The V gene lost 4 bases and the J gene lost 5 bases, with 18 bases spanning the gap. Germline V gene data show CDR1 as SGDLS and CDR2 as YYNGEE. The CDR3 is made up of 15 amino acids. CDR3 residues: CASSPQGGIGETQYF. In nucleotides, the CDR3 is TGTGCCAGCAGCCCCCAAGGAGGGATAGGTGAGACCCAGTACTTC.

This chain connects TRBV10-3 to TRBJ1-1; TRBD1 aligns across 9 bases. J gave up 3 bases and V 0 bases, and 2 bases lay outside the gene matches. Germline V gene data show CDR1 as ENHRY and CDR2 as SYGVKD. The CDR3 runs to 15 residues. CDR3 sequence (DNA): TGTGCCATCAGTGAGTCCGGGACAGGGTACACTGAAGCTTTCTTT. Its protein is CAISESGTGYTEAFF.

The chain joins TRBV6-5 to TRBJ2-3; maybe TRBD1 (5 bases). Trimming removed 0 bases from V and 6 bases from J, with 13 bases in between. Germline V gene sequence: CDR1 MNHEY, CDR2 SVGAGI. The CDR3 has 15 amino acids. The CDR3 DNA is TGTGCCAGCAGTTACTCCGTAGGGGCCTCGGATACGCAGTATTTT. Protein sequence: CASSYSVGASDTQYF.

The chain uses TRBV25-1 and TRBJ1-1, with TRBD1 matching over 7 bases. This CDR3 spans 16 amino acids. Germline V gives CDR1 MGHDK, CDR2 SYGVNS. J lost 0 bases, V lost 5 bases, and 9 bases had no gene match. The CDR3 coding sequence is TGTGCCAGCAGTCCCCGGACAGGTGGGATGAACACTGAAGCTTTCTTT. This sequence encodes CASSPRTGGMNTEAFF.

The CDR3 sequence is CASSLVRGLNYGYTF. The CDR3 DNA is TGCGCCAGCAGCTTGGTGAGGGGGCTTAACTATGGCTACACCTTC. This chain uses TRBV5-1 with TRBJ1-2, with TRBD1 matching 7 bases. Trimming at V came to 0 bases and at J to 1 base, leaving 3 bases not matched to a gene. Looked up from germline, CDR1 is SGHRS and CDR2 is YFSETQ. This CDR3 comprises 15 residues.

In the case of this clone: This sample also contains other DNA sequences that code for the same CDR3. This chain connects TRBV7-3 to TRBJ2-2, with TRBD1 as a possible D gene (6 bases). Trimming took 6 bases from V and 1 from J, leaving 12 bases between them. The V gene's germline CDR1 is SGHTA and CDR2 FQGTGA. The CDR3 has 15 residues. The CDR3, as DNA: TGTGCCAGCAGTTTACTGGGACAGAACACCGGGGAGCTGTTTTTT. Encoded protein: CASSLLGQNTGELFF.

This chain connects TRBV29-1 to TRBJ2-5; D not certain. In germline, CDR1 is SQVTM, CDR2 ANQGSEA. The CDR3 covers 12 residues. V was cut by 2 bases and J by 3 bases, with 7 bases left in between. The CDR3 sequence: CSVEKLEETQYF. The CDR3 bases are TGCAGCGTTGAAAAACTGGAAGAGACCCAGTACTTC.

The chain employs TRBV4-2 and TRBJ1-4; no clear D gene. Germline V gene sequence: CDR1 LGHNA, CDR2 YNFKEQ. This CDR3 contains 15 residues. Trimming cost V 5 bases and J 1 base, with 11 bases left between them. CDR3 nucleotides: TGTGCCAGCAGCGGGGAACTAGGAACTAATGAAAAACTGTTTTTT. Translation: CASSGELGTNEKLFF.

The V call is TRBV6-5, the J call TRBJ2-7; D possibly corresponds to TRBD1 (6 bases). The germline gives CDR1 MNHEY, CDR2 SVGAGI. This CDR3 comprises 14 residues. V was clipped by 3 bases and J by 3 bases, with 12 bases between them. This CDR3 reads CASSYGQGIYEQYF. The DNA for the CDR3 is TGTGCCAGCAGTTATGGGCAGGGGATCTACGAGCAGTACTTC.

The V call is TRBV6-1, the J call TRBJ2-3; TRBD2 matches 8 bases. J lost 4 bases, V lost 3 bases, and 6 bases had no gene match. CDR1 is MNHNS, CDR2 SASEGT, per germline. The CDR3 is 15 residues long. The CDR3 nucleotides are TGTGCCAGCAGTGATGTCCCGGGGGGGGCAGATACGCAGTATTTT. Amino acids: CASSDVPGGADTQYF.

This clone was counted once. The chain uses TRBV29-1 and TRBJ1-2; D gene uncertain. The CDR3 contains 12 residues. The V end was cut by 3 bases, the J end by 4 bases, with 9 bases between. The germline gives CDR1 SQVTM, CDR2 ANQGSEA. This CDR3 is CSVDRRPYGYTF. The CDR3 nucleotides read TGCAGCGTTGACCGACGACCCTATGGCTACACCTTC.

CDR3 nucleotide sequence: TGTGCCTGGAATGACGGCCTCTCTGGAAACACCATATATTTT. Translated: CAWNDGLSGNTIYF. The chain joins TRBV30 to TRBJ1-3; the D is unclear. Trimming stripped 4 bases from V and 0 bases from J, with 10 bases between. Germline V gene sequence: CDR1 GTSNPN, CDR2 SVGIG (reference sequence). This CDR3 is built from 14 residues.

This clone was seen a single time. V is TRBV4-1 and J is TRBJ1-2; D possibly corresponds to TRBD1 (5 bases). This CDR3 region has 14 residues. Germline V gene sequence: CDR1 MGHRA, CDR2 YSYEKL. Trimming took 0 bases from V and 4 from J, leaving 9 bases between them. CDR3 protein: CASSQDTGLYGYTF. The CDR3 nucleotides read TGCGCCAGCAGCCAAGATACAGGCCTCTATGGCTACACCTTC.

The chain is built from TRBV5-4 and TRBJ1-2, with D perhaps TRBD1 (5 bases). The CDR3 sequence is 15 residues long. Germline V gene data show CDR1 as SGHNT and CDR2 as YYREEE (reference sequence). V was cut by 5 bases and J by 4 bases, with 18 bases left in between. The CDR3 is CASRVGGSSFYGYTF. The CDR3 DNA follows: TGTGCCAGCAGGGTTGGGGGGTCCTCCTTCTATGGCTACACCTTC.

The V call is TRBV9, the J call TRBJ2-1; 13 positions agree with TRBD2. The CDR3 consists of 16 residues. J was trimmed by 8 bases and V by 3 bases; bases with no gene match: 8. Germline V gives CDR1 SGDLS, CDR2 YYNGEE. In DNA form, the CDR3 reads TGTGCCAGCAGCGCATTACTAGCGGGAGGGCCAGATGAGCAGTTCTTC. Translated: CASSALLAGGPDEQFF.

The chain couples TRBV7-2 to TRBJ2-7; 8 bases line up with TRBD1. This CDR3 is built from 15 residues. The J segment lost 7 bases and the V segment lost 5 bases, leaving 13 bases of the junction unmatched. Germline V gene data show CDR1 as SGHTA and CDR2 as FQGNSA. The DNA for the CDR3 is TGTGCCAGCAGCGGATCGACAGGGGTTTCTGAAGAGCAGTACTTC. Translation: CASSGSTGVSEEQYF.

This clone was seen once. The chain's CDR3 is CASSQLLSSYEQYF. The DNA for the CDR3 is TGTGCCAGCAGCCAACTGCTCTCTTCCTACGAGCAGTACTTC. The gene calls are TRBV3-1 (or the pseudogene TRBV3-2) and TRBJ2-7; D uncertain. V was cut by 2 bases and J by 1 base, with 9 bases left in between. The CDR3 is 14 amino acids. Germline V gene lookup returns CDR1 LGHDT and CDR2 YNNKEL (reference sequence).

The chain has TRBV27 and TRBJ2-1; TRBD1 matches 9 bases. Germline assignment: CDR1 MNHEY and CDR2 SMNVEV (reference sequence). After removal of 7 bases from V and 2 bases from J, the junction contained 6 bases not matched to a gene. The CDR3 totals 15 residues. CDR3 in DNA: TGTGCCAGCATTTTGACAGGGGGGCCCTACAATGAGCAGTTCTTC. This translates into CASILTGGPYNEQFF.

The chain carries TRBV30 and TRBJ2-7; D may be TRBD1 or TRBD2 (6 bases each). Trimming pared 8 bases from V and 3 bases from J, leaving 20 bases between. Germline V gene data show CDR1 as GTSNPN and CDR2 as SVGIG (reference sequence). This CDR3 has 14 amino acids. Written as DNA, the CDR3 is TGTGCCCGCTCAAGTAGCGGAGGGGGCTACGAGCAGTACTTC. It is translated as CARSSSGGGYEQYF.

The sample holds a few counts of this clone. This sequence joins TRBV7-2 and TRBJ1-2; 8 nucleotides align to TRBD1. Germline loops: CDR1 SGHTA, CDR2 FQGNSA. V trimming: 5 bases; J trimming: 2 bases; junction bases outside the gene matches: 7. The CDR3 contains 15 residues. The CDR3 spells CASSPRQGFNYGYTF. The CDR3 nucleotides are TGTGCCAGCAGCCCGCGACAGGGGTTCAACTATGGCTACACCTTC.